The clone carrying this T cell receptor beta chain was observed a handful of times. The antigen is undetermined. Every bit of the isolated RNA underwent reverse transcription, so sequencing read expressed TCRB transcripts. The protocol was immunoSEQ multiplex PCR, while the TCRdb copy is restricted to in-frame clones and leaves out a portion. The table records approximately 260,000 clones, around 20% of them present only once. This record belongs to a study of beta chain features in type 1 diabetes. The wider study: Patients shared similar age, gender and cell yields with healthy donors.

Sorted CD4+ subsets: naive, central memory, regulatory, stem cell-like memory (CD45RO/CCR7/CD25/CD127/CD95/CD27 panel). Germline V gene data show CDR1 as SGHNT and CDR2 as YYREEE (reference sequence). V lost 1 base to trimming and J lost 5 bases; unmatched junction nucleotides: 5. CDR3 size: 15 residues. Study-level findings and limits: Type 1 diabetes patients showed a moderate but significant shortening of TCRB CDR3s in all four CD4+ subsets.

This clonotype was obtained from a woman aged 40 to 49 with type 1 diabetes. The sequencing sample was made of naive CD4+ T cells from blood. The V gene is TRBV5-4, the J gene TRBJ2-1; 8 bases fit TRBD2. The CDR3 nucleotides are TGTGCCAGCAGCTTGCCGGGACTAGGAAACAATGAGCAGTTCTTC. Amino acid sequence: CASSLPGLGNNEQFF.